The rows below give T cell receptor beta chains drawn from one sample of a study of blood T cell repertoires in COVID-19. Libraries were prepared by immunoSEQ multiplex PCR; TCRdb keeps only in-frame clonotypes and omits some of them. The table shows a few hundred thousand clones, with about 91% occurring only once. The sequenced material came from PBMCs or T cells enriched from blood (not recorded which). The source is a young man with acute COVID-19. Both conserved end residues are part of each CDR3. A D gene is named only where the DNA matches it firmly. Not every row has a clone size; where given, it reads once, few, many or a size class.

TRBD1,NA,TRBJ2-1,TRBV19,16,TGTGCCAGTAGTATAGATTGGGTGACAGGGGCGGATGAGCAGTTCTTC,CASSIDWVTGADEQFF
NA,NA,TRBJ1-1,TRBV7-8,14,TGTGCCAGCAGCCCGGTAATACTGAACACTGAAGCTTTCTTT,CASSPVILNTEAFF
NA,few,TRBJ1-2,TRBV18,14,TGTGCCAGCTCACCAGACAGCACTAACTATGGCTACACCTTC,CASSPDSTNYGYTF
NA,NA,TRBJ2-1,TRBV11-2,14,TGTGCCAGCAGCCCCATTGGACAGAATTACGAGCAGTTCTTC,CASSPIGQNYEQFF
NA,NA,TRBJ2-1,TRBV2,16,TGTGCCAGCAGTGAAGCGTGGCCAGGGGATACCAATGAGCAGTTCTTC,CASSEAWPGDTNEQFF
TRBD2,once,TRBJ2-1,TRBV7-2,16,TGTGCCAGCAGCTTGAGGCGGGAGGGGTTCTACAATGAGCAGTTCTTC,CASSLRREGFYNEQFF
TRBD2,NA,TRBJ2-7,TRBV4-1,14,TGCGCCAGCAGCCCCTCTAGCGGGGTCTACGAGCAGTACTTC,CASSPSSGVYEQYF
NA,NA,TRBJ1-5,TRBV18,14,TGTGCCAGCTCAATGGGCAGTAGCAATCAGCCCCAGCATTTT,CASSMGSSNQPQHF
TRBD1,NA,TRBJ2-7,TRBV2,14,TGTGCCAGCATTTCCCGGGACAGGGTATACGAGCAGTACTTC,CASISRDRVYEQYF
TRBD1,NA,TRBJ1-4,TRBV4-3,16,TGCGCCAGCAGCCAGTTCCCCGGGACAGGGAATGAAAAACTGTTTTTT,CASSQFPGTGNEKLFF
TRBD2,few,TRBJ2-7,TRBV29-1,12,TGCAGCGGACGGACTAGCGGGGACGAGCAGTACTTC,CSGRTSGDEQYF
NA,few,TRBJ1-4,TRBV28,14,TGTGCCAGCAAAAGGACAGCCTCTAATGAAAAACTGTTTTTT,CASKRTASNEKLFF
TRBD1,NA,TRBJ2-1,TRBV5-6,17,TGTGCCAGCAGCTTGGGCGGTGCGGGACAGGGTAGGAATGAGCAGTTCTTC,CASSLGGAGQGRNEQFF
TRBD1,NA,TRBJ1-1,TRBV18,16,TGTGCCAGCTCACCACTTGGGACAGACATGAACACTGAAGCTTTCTTT,CASSPLGTDMNTEAFF
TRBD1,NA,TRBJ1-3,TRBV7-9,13,TGTGCCAGCAGCGGGGACAGAGGGTACACCATATATTTT,CASSGDRGYTIYF
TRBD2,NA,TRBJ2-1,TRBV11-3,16,TGTGCCAGCAGCTTAGAAGCGGGAGGGCCTTCGGATGAGCAGTTCTTC,CASSLEAGGPSDEQFF
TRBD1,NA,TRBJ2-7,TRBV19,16,TGTGCCAGTAGTCAATCTTACCGGGACAGGGGGGACGAGCAGTACTTC,CASSQSYRDRGDEQYF
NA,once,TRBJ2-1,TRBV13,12,TGTGCCAGCAGCTTTAGCGACAATGAGCAGTTCTTC,CASSFSDNEQFF
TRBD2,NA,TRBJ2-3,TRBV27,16,TGTGCCAGCACCATATCCCTAGCGGGAGGCACAGATACGCAGTATTTT,CASTISLAGGTDTQYF
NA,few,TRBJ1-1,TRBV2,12,TGTGCCAGGGACAGAACGAACACTGAAGCTTTCTTT,CARDRTNTEAFF
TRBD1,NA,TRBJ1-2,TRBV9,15,TGTGCCAGCAGCGTAGAGGCGACAGGGGACTATGGCTACACCTTC,CASSVEATGDYGYTF
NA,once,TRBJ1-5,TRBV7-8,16,TGTGCCAGCAGCTTTATTCCAGTGTATAGCAATCAGCCCCAGCATTTT,CASSFIPVYSNQPQHF
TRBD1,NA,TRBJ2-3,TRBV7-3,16,TGTGCCAGCAGCTCGGGACAGGGTGGGGACACAGATACGCAGTATTTT,CASSSGQGGDTDTQYF
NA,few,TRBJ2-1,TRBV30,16,TGTGCCTGGAGTGAAGGCGGGCGGGGTCTTTACAATGAGCAGTTCTTC,CAWSEGGRGLYNEQFF
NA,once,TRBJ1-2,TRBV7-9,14,TGTGCCAGCAGCTTAGGGGGCGTCGACTATGGCTACACCTTC,CASSLGGVDYGYTF
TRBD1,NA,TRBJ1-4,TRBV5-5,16,TGTGCCAGCAGCCCTGGGACAGGGGGCGGATGGGAAAAACTGTTTTTT,CASSPGTGGGWEKLFF
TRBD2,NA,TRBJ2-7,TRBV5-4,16,TGTGCCAGCAGCTTGGCCTTCGGGACTAGCGTCGTCGAGCAGTACTTC,CASSLAFGTSVVEQYF
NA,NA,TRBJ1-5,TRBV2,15,TGTGCCAGCCGTGATGGAGGATATAGCAATCAGCCCCAGCATTTT,CASRDGGYSNQPQHF
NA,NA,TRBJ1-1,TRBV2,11,TGTGCCAGCAGGGGTAGCATTGAAGCTTTCTTT,CASRGSIEAFF